The present entry profiles one T cell receptor beta chain with its context. The antigen remains undetermined. Only in-frame clones appear in the TCRdb table, and some are missing; sequencing was by immunoSEQ multiplex PCR. Among a few hundred thousand clones, 90% were seen once, and the ten largest hold around 0.34%. The data are from a study of cytomegalovirus exposure and HLA in healthy donors. Germline V gene lookup returns CDR1 SNHLY and CDR2 FYNNEI. The CDR3 runs to 13 residues. Trimming took 8 bases from V and 5 from J; bases not matched to a gene: 5. Study-level results: That first-cohort TCR clusters tended to co-occur in the approximately 110 validation repertoires was found in a later analysis.

V gene TRBV2 combines with J gene TRBJ1-1; TRBD1 agrees at 10 bases. The source is a woman in her late teens or twenties in good health and CMV-seronegative. The specimen sequenced was PBMCs. CDR3 loop: CASPGTGETEAFF. CDR3 nucleotide sequence: TGTGCCAGCCCCGGGACAGGGGAAACTGAAGCTTTCTTT.